This T cell receptor (beta chain) was profiled in a study of T cell responses to AZD1222 COVID-19 vaccine. Study-level results: Nearly half of the spike-specific TCRs reportedly recognize variant regions that carry no mutations. Increases in Spike-specific TCR breadth and depth were seen after two AZD1222 doses.

CDR1 SGHAT and CDR2 FQNNGV come from the germline V gene. CDR3 length: 14 amino acids. The V and J ends lost 5 bases and 4 bases respectively, with 14 bases between them. As concerns this clone: Its antigen remains unidentified.

The protocol was immunoSEQ multiplex PCR, while the TCRdb copy is restricted to in-frame clones and leaves out a portion. The table records 160,000 or so clones, around nine tenths of them present only once. The chain combines TRBV11-2 with TRBJ1-2; D gene ambiguous. The receptor comes from an adult who received the AZD1222 COVID-19 vaccine. The specimen was peripheral blood, collected 28 days after the second AZD1222 dose. The CDR3 bases are TGTGCCAGCAGCCCTCTCGCCGGGCCCTATGGCTACACCTTC. This codes for CASSPLAGPYGYTF.